A single sample gave rise to the 6 T cell receptor beta chains below, sequenced in a study of blood T cell repertoires in COVID-19. Generated by immunoSEQ multiplex PCR, the TCRdb table keeps only in-frame clones and is missing some. Among 240,000 or so clones, roughly nine tenths were seen once, and the ten largest hold just over 7%. Sequencing was carried out using peripheral blood. These receptors all stem from a man aged 60 to 69 who had recovered from COVID-19.

The chain uses TRBV27 and TRBJ1-2, with D possibly matching TRBD1 (5 bases). Trimming pared 2 bases from V and 1 base from J, leaving 11 bases between. Germline values: CDR1 MNHEY, CDR2 SMNVEV (reference sequence). This CDR3 is 15 amino acids long. CDR3 nucleotides: TGTGCCAGCAGTTTAGAGGGGAGGTTTAACTATGGCTACACCTTC. Translated: CASSLEGRFNYGYTF.

The chain has TRBV19 and TRBJ1-5; TRBD1 matches at 7 bases. Looked up from germline, CDR1 is LNHDA and CDR2 is SQIVND (reference sequence). The CDR3 extends over 16 amino acids. J gave up 6 bases and V 5 bases, and 13 bases lay outside the gene matches. CDR3 in amino acids: CASSSYTGVEGQPQHF. CDR3 sequence (DNA): TGTGCCAGTAGTTCTTACACAGGGGTAGAGGGTCAGCCCCAGCATTTT.

The genes are TRBV28 and TRBJ2-5; perhaps TRBD1 as D (5 bases). Germline V gene sequence: CDR1 MDHEN, CDR2 SYDVKM. V was clipped by 2 bases and J by 1 base, with 17 bases between them. The CDR3 contains 17 residues. CDR3 DNA: TGTGCCAGCAGTTTAATTGCCTTGCCGGACACCCAAGAGACCCAGTACTTC. Translating it yields CASSLIALPDTQETQYF.

This sequence joins TRBV2 and TRBJ1-5, with 8 positions matching TRBD1. The J segment lost 6 bases and the V segment lost 6 bases, leaving 7 bases of the junction unmatched. Germline values: CDR1 SNHLY, CDR2 FYNNEI. The CDR3 runs to 14 residues. In nucleotides, the CDR3 is TGTGCCAGCAGCCCCGGACAGGGAAGTCAGCCCCAGCATTTT. It translates to CASSPGQGSQPQHF.

This chain links TRBV10-3 with TRBJ2-3; no definite D call. The length of the CDR3 is 15 residues. Trimming stripped 6 bases from V and 6 bases from J, with 19 bases between. Germline CDR1 and CDR2: ENHRY and SYGVKD. Here the CDR3 DNA reads TGTGCCATCAGGCCCGGCGACACCTTCAGTGATACGCAGTATTTT. Translated: CAIRPGDTFSDTQYF.

The chain uses TRBV18 and TRBJ2-1; 11 nucleotides line up with TRBD1. Germline loops: CDR1 KGHSH, CDR2 LQKENI. CDR3 size: 17 residues. With V trimmed by 2 bases and J by 2 bases, 5 bases remained unmatched. CDR3 in amino acids: CASSPLGGQGAYNEQFF. As DNA, the CDR3 is TGTGCCAGCTCACCATTAGGGGGACAGGGGGCCTACAATGAGCAGTTCTTC.